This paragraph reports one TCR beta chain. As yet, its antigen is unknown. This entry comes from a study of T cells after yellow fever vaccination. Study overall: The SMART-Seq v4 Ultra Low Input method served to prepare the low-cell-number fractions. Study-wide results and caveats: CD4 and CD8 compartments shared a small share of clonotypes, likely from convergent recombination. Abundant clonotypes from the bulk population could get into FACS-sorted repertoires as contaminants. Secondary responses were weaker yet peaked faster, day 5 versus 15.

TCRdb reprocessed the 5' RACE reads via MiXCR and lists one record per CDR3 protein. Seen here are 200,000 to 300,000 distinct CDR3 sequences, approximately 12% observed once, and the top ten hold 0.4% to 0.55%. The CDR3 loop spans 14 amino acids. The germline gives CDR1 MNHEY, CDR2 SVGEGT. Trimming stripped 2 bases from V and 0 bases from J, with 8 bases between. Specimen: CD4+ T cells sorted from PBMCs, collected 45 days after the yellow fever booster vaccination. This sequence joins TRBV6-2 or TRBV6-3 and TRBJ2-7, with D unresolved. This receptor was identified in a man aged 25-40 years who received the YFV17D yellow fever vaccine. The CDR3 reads CASSYIRSSYEQYF. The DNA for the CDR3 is TGTGCCAGCAGTTACATTAGGAGCTCCTACGAGCAGTACTTC.